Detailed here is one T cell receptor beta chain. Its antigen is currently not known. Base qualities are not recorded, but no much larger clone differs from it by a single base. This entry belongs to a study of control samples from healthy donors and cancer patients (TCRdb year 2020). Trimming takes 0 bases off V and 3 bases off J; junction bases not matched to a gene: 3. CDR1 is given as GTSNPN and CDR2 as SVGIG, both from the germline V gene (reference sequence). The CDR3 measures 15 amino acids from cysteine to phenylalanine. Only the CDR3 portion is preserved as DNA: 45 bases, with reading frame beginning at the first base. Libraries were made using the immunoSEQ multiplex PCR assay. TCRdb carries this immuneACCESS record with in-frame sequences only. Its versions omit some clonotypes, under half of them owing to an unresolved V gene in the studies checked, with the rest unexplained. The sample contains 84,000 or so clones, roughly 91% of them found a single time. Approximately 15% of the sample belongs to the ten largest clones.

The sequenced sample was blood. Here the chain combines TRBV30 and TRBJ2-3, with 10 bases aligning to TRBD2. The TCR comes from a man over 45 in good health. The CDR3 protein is CAWSVKLAGTDTQYF. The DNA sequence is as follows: TGTGCCTGGAGTGTAAAACTAGCGGGGACAGATACGCAGTATTTT.